This TCR beta chain was recorded in a study of T cell repertoires and leukemia-associated antigens. A remark on this clonotype: Its antigen remains unknown.

One entry per CDR3 protein, called by TCRdb with MiXCR from the 5' RACE reads. The data show about 9,800 distinct CDR3 sequences, with roughly 40% seen just once and approximately 60% held by the top ten. The V end was cut by 5 bases, the J end by 7 bases, with 31 bases between. Germline V gene sequence: CDR1 SGHAT, CDR2 FQNNGV. The CDR3 covers 19 residues. This clonotype originated in a female donor in good health. The sequenced material came from CD3+ T cells sorted from blood and cultured. The chain uses TRBV11-2 and TRBJ2-3; the D call may be TRBD1 or TRBD2 (5 bases each). Written as DNA, the CDR3 is TGTGCCAGCAGCGACAAGGGACCTTTGGAAGCGGTCATGAGGTATACGCAGTATTTT. Protein product: CASSDKGPLEAVMRYTQYF.